These 25 T cell receptor beta chains were all obtained from the same sample, sequenced in a study of T-cell reconstitution after alpha-beta-depleted transplantation in children. Molecular barcoding with unique molecular identifiers was used for the TCRbeta library. TCRdb independently ran MiXCR on the PCR reads; one entry per CDR3 protein. The sample has 250,000 or so distinct CDR3 sequences, roughly 8.2% seen once; the top ten hold 5% to 8%. This sample comprised PBMCs, mostly from graft donor cells, obtained 180 days after TCRalphabeta/CD19-depleted stem cell transplant. The receptors derive from a male patient under 18 who had a stem cell transplant for acute lymphoblastic leukemia, so the T cells may come from the graft donor.

Many counts were recorded for this clonotype. The chain recombines TRBV20-1 with TRBJ1-1; D is unresolved. The CDR3 contains 12 residues. The V gene lost 6 bases and the J gene lost 1 base, with 9 bases spanning the gap. Per germline, CDR1 DFQATT and CDR2 SNEGSKA (reference sequence). The CDR3, as DNA: TGCAGTGCAAACCACAGGAACACTGAAGCTTTCTTT. The encoded protein is CSANHRNTEAFF.

This clonotype has ten or more counts. The V and J genes are TRBV10-3 and TRBJ2-7, with D unresolved. The CDR3 sequence is 12 residues long. Per germline, CDR1 ENHRY and CDR2 SYGVKD. Trimming removed 4 bases from V and 1 base from J, with 5 bases in between. DNA for the CDR3: TGTGCCATCAGTGCAATTTCCTACGAGCAGTACTTC. It specifies CAISAISYEQYF.

This clonotype occurred many times. The chain uses TRBV4-2 and TRBJ1-5; 7 bases map to TRBD1. The CDR3 length is 15 residues. Trimming at V came to 1 base and at J to 7 bases, leaving 7 bases not matched to a gene. Germline V gene sequence: CDR1 LGHNA, CDR2 YNFKEQ. CDR3 in DNA: TGTGCCAGCAGCCAAGGACAGGGACAAGGACAGCCCCAGCATTTT. It codes for CASSQGQGQGQPQHF.

This clonotype was recorded at least ten times. The CDR3 DNA is TGTGCCAGCAGTGAACTTGGTGAAAAACTGTTTTTT. As protein: CASSELGEKLFF. The V and J genes are TRBV6-1 and TRBJ1-4; D remains unclear. Per germline, CDR1 MNHNS and CDR2 SASEGT. The length of the CDR3 is 12 residues. V was trimmed by 2 bases and J by 7 bases, leaving 5 bases between them.

This clonotype was seen repeatedly, ten times or more. The CDR3 spells CASSQDGAPETEAFF. In DNA, the CDR3 is TGCGCCAGCAGCCAAGATGGGGCCCCGGAGACTGAAGCTTTCTTT. The rearrangement links TRBV4-3 to TRBJ1-1; possibly TRBD1 for D (5 bases). The CDR3 sequence is 15 residues long. The germline V gene encodes CDR1 LGHNA and CDR2 YSLEER. The ends were cut back, 0 bases at V and 5 bases at J, with 13 bases in the middle.

As for this clonotype: One base away lies a much larger clone, so this may be a sequencing read error. This rearrangement joins TRBV11-2 to TRBJ1-5; D call uncertain. The CDR3 has 15 residues. Germline V gene sequence: CDR1 SGHAT, CDR2 FQNNGV. The CDR3 DNA is TGTGCCAGCAGCTTAGACTGCCGATCCAATCAGCCCCTGCATTTT. Protein: CASSLDCRSNQPLHF.

This clonotype has a count of ten or more. The chain carries TRBV7-6 and TRBJ1-6; D gene uncertain. Germline CDR1 is SGHVS and CDR2 is FNYEAQ. V dropped 3 bases and J dropped 1 base, with 7 bases sitting between them. This CDR3 spans 15 amino acids. The CDR3: CASSLGRSYNSPLHF. The CDR3 coding sequence is TGTGCCAGCAGCTTGGGGAGGTCCTATAATTCACCCCTCCACTTT.

This clonotype appeared a few times. The J gene is TRBJ2-7, the V gene TRBV3-1, with TRBD1 matching over 9 bases. The CDR3 has 15 amino acids. The V gene's germline CDR1 is LGHDT and CDR2 YNNKEL (reference sequence). Trimming took 0 bases from V and 2 from J; bases not matched to a gene: 2. The chain's CDR3 is CASSQDRDRAYEQYF. Written as DNA, the CDR3 is TGTGCCAGCAGCCAAGACCGGGACAGGGCCTACGAGCAGTACTTC.

This clonotype was seen ten or more times. The chain is built from TRBV6-2 or TRBV6-3 and TRBJ2-3, with D unresolved. The ends were cut back, 0 bases at V and 4 bases at J, with 2 bases in the middle. The CDR3 is made up of 12 amino acids. In germline, CDR1 is MNHEY, CDR2 SVGEGT. The CDR3 region has the DNA TGTGCCAGCAGTTACTCGTCAGATACGCAGTATTTT. The encoded protein is CASSYSSDTQYF.

Ten or more counts support this clonotype. This chain links TRBV21-1 with TRBJ1-5; the listed D gene, TRBD1, was not tested against the DNA. TRBV21-1 is shown as a pseudogene. CDR3 length: 17 amino acids. The CDR3 loop reads CASSKTQQGTGDQPQHF. The CDR3, as DNA: TGTGCCAGCAGCAAGACTCAACAGGGGACAGGGGATCAGCCCCAGCATTTT.

This clonotype has a count of ten or more. The CDR3 loop is CASNFGDRPRIPEAFF. The CDR3 nucleotides read TGCGCCAGCAACTTCGGGGACAGGCCCCGTATACCTGAAGCTTTCTTT. This chain uses TRBV5-1 with TRBJ1-1, with 8 positions matching TRBD1. CDR3 size: 16 residues. The germline gives CDR1 SGHRS, CDR2 YFSETQ. J lost 6 bases, V lost 6 bases, and 16 bases had no gene match.

Many counts were recorded for this clonotype. V gene TRBV29-1 combines with J gene TRBJ2-3; 8 nucleotides agree with TRBD2. CDR3 length: 14 residues. The V and J ends lost 7 bases and 0 bases, in that order; junction bases with no gene match: 6. CDR1 and CDR2 (germline): SQVTM, ANQGSEA. The CDR3 coding sequence is TGCAGCGGCGTTAGCGGGGTTAGCACAGATACGCAGTATTTT. Encoded protein: CSGVSGVSTDTQYF.

The sample holds many counts of this clonotype. The chain joins TRBV14 to TRBJ2-3; D gene ambiguous. Germline CDR1 reads SGHDN; CDR2 reads FVKESK. With 9 bases removed from V and 6 bases from J, the gap between germline ends came to 16 bases. The CDR3 sequence is 13 residues long. CDR3 region: CASSKETSDTQYF. CDR3 DNA: TGTGCCAGTTCAAAGGAAACATCCGATACGCAGTATTTT.

This clonotype has a count of ten or more. DNA for the CDR3: TGTGCCAGCAGCTTCAGGGCGACGCCCGAGCAGTACTTC. Translation: CASSFRATPEQYF. This chain links TRBV5-6 with TRBJ2-7, with a weak D call TRBD1 (5 bases). Germline values: CDR1 SGHDT, CDR2 YYEEEE. Deletions cut 2 bases from V and 6 bases from J, with 12 bases between. CDR3 size: 13 residues.

This clonotype has a count of ten or more. The V gene is TRBV9, the J gene TRBJ2-1; possibly TRBD2 for D (6 bases). V was pared by 7 bases and J by 12 bases, with 11 bases between. The CDR3 has 10 amino acids. Germline values: CDR1 SGDLS, CDR2 YYNGEE. This CDR3 reads CASGGVWQFF. The DNA of the CDR3 is TGTGCCAGCGGCGGGGTTTGGCAGTTCTTC. Combining the CDR3 with reference TRBV9 and TRBJ2-1 gives the whole variable domain DSGVTQTPKHLITATGQRVTLRCSPRSGDLSVYWYQQSLDQGLQFLIQYYNGEERAKGNILERFSAQQFPDLHSELNLSSLELGDSALYFCASGGVWQFFGPGTRLTVL.

This clonotype was seen at least ten times. This chain connects TRBV20-1 to TRBJ1-1, with TRBD1 matching 7 bases. V lost 0 bases to trimming and J lost 7 bases; unmatched junction nucleotides: 8. This CDR3 spans 14 amino acids. Germline V gives CDR1 DFQATT, CDR2 SNEGSKA (reference sequence). The CDR3 nucleotides are TGCAGTGCTAGAGATCAGGGGGGGAGCGGTGAAGCTTTCTTT. It specifies CSARDQGGSGEAFF.

This clonotype was recorded at least ten times. The gene calls are TRBV4-3 and TRBJ1-5, with D possibly being TRBD1 (6 bases). Germline CDR1 is LGHNA and CDR2 is YSLEER. V lost 2 bases, J lost 4 bases, and 21 bases lay in between. This CDR3 spans 18 amino acids. The CDR3 is CASSQLTGTLNDNQPQHF. CDR3 in DNA: TGCGCCAGCAGCCAACTAACAGGGACCCTTAATGATAATCAGCCCCAGCATTTT.

This clonotype was detected many times. The chain is built from TRBV9 and TRBJ2-1; tentative D call: TRBD2 (5 bases). Germline loops: CDR1 SGDLS, CDR2 YYNGEE. V lost 3 bases and J 9 bases, leaving 7 bases between the germline ends. This CDR3 has 11 residues. CDR3 in amino acids: CASSGGSEQFF. As DNA, the CDR3 is TGTGCCAGCAGCGGTGGGAGTGAGCAGTTCTTC.

This clonotype was observed many times. The chain is built from TRBV3-1 and TRBJ2-1, with 12 nucleotides matching TRBD2. Germline V gene data show CDR1 as LGHDT and CDR2 as YNNKEL (reference sequence). J gave up 9 bases and V 4 bases, and 4 bases lay outside the gene matches. The length of the CDR3 is 14 residues. The CDR3 sequence is CASSPSGRGGEQFF. CDR3 DNA sequence: TGTGCCAGCAGCCCTAGCGGGAGGGGGGGTGAGCAGTTCTTC.

This clonotype was counted many times. This chain links TRBV19 with TRBJ2-5, with TRBD1 matching over 9 bases. The length of the CDR3 is 14 residues. The trim removed 4 bases at V and 3 bases at J, leaving 3 bases unmatched. Germline CDR1 reads LNHDA; CDR2 reads SQIVND (reference sequence). The CDR3 nucleotides are TGTGCCAGTAGTACCAGGGACAGGGAAGAGACCCAGTACTTC. This translates into CASSTRDREETQYF. Complete variable domain (other parts from reference TRBV19 and TRBJ2-5): DGGITQSPKYLFRKEGQNVTLSCEQNLNHDAMYWYRQDPGQGLRLIYYSQIVNDFQKGDIAEGYSVSREKKESFPLTVTSAQKNPTAFYLCASSTRDREETQYFGPGTRLLVL.

This clonotype occurred many times. The chain employs TRBV4-3 and TRBJ1-6; tentatively, D is TRBD1 (6 bases). Per the germline V gene, CDR1 is LGHNA and CDR2 is YSLEER. The CDR3 covers 14 residues. Trimming left V 2 bases short and J 10 bases short, with 12 bases between. The CDR3 DNA reads as TGCGCCAGCAGCCAAAAGGGGGGGTTATCACCCCTCCACTTT. Protein: CASSQKGGLSPLHF.

This clonotype came up many times. V gene TRBV12-3 or TRBV12-4 combines with J gene TRBJ2-6, with a possible D match to TRBD1 (5 bases). The V gene lost 3 bases and the J gene lost 0 bases, with 9 bases spanning the gap. The CDR3 is made up of 16 amino acids. As DNA, the CDR3 is TGTGCCAGCAGTTTCCCGACAGTCTCTGGGGCCAACGTCCTGACTTTC. It yields the protein CASSFPTVSGANVLTF.

This clonotype was recorded at least ten times. V usage is TRBV7-9 and J usage is TRBJ2-1; D uncertain. The CDR3 has 15 amino acids. Germline V gene data show CDR1 as SEHNR and CDR2 as FQNEAQ (reference sequence). Deletions cut 1 base from V and 9 bases from J, with 16 bases between. The CDR3 reads CASSLERVRRSEQFF. The CDR3 nucleotides read TGTGCCAGCAGCTTAGAAAGGGTTAGAAGATCTGAGCAGTTCTTC.

This clonotype was picked up many times. The chain has TRBV28 and TRBJ2-7, with 7 bases identical to TRBD2. The trim removed 2 bases at V and 3 bases at J, leaving 4 bases unmatched. The CDR3 covers 14 residues. Germline V lookup: CDR1 MDHEN, CDR2 SYDVKM. The CDR3 loop is CASSLGTSDYEQYF. The CDR3 region has the DNA TGTGCCAGCAGTTTAGGCACTAGCGACTACGAGCAGTACTTC. The full variable domain, rest sourced from reference TRBV28 and TRBJ2-7, is DVKVTQSSRYLVKRTGEKVFLECVQDMDHENMFWYRQDPGLGLRLIYFSYDVKMKEKGDIPEGYSVSREKKERFSLILESASTNQTSMYLCASSLGTSDYEQYFGPGTRLTVT.

This clonotype occurred many times. V and J are TRBV20-1 and TRBJ1-2; 8 bases map to TRBD1. Germline CDR1 and CDR2: DFQATT and SNEGSKA (reference sequence). Trimming removed 0 bases from V and 4 bases from J; junction bases left unmatched: 7. This CDR3 comprises 15 residues. The CDR3 DNA follows: TGCAGTGCTAGAGATTGGACAGGGAGGTCCTATGGCTACACCTTC. Amino acid sequence: CSARDWTGRSYGYTF.